This T cell receptor (beta chain) was retrieved from a study of identical twins' blood T cells. Study-level findings and limits: Each donor's most abundant TCRbeta clonotypes shared more CDR3 sequences with her twin than unrelated donors. Mainly, cloneset size products determined shared clonotypes, twins included.

Original processing notes: Each library had roughly 2.2 to 4 million CDR3 reads and about 85,000 to nearly 500,000 clonotypes. One entry per CDR3 protein results from TCRdb running MiXCR on the 5' RACE reads. None of the V and J calls come from the authors' own analysis; TCRdb made them. This sample has a few hundred thousand distinct CDR3 sequences, with 28% found just once. Reared together, all three twin pairs probably met the same infectious agents and vaccines. CDR3 length equals 18 residues. Germline-derived CDR1 and CDR2 are SGDLS and YYNGEE. Concerning this clonotype itself: Its antigen is as yet unknown. The junction departs from the called germline gene at one end, perhaps through a read error.

Sequencing was done on a sample of PBMCs. The sequence was obtained from a woman aged 18 to 50 in good health. J is TRBJ1-6 and V is TRBV9, with TRBD1 as a possible D gene (5 bases). The CDR3 DNA sequence: TGTGCCTGCAGCGAGGGGCAGGGTATAAGCTCCTATAATTCACCCCTCCACTTT. This sequence encodes CACSEGQGISSYNSPLHF. Full variable domain (rest looked up from reference TRBV9 and TRBJ1-6): DSGVTQTPKHLITATGQRVTLRCSPRSGDLSVYWYQQSLDQGLQFLIQYYNGEERAKGNILERFSAQQFPDLHSELNLSSLELGDSALYFCACSEGQGISSYNSPLHFGNGTRLTVT.